This is a list of T cell receptor beta chains from one sample in a study of shared T cell receptors in the human thymus. Only in-frame clones appear in the TCRdb table, and some are missing; sequencing was by immunoSEQ multiplex PCR. The sample includes roughly 550,000 clones, around three quarters of them seen just once. Another study also made use of these data, one on human thymus T cells.

The specimen was thymocytes. These receptors all come from a boy under two years old with a congenital heart defect. Both conserved end residues are part of each CDR3. The order of the fields is V gene, J gene, D gene, clone size, CDR3 protein, CDR3 DNA. The D gene is left open where the match is weak. Part of the rows lack a size; the others show once, few, many or a class for expanded clones.

TRBV5-4,TRBJ2-7,TRBD2,few,CASSLGTSGPGGEQYF,TGTGCCAGCAGTCTGGGGACTAGCGGACCCGGGGGGGAGCAGTACTTC
TRBV12-5,TRBJ2-2,.,.,CASGLVAPGVPDTGELFF,TGTGCTAGTGGTTTGGTAGCTCCGGGGGTTCCGGACACCGGGGAGCTGTTTTTT
TRBV4-3,TRBJ2-1,TRBD2,.,CASSQRERGGEQFF,TGCGCCAGCAGCCAGCGGGAGCGGGGGGGTGAGCAGTTCTTC
TRBV14,TRBJ2-7,TRBD1,.,CASSHNGTGALYEQYF,TGTGCCAGCAGCCACAACGGGACAGGGGCCCTATACGAGCAGTACTTC
TRBV6-1,TRBJ2-3,TRBD1,.,CASSPRDSSTDTQYF,TGTGCCAGCAGTCCCCGGGACAGCAGCACAGATACGCAGTATTTT
TRBV6-5,TRBJ2-3,.,.,CASSFKSDLDTQYF,TGTGCCAGCAGTTTCAAGTCCGACTTAGATACGCAGTATTTT
TRBV4-2,TRBJ2-5,.,.,CASSYSLRLAETQYF,TGTGCCAGCAGCTACTCACTACGGCTTGCGGAGACCCAGTACTTC
TRBV7-9,TRBJ2-3,.,once,CASSFRWSPGDTQYF,TGTGCCAGCAGCTTTAGGTGGTCGCCCGGGGATACGCAGTATTTT
TRBV6-1,TRBJ1-2,.,.,CASSKPGHHYGYTF,TGTGCCAGCAGCAAACCGGGACACCACTATGGCTACACCTTC
TRBV4-2,TRBJ2-3,.,.,CASSPPRRPSTDTQYF,TGTGCCAGCAGCCCCCCCCGCAGGCCCTCCACAGATACGCAGTATTTT
TRBV7-9,TRBJ2-1,.,.,CASSFGQYEQFF,TGTGCCAGCAGCTTTGGACAGTATGAGCAGTTCTTC
TRBV7-8,TRBJ2-7,TRBD2,few,CASSLSGTSGISYEQYF,TGTGCCAGCAGCTTATCGGGGACTAGCGGTATCTCCTACGAGCAGTACTTC
TRBV18,TRBJ1-1,.,.,CASSSRDGRRPNTEAFF,TGTGCCAGCTCCTCCAGGGATGGTCGTCGTCCGAACACTGAAGCTTTCTTT
TRBV27,TRBJ2-1,.,.,CASASAGNEQFF,TGTGCCAGCGCCTCAGCGGGCAATGAGCAGTTCTTC
TRBV7-9,TRBJ2-7,.,.,CASSLRSYEQYF,TGTGCCAGCAGCCTCCGGAGCTACGAGCAGTACTTC
TRBV6-4,TRBJ2-3,TRBD1,.,CASSDGTGGIDTQYF,TGTGCCAGCAGTGACGGGACAGGGGGCATAGATACGCAGTATTTT